This T cell receptor (beta chain) was found in a study of cytomegalovirus exposure and HLA in healthy donors. The PCR employed 60 Vbeta primers together with 13 Jbeta primers. Some clones are missing from TCRdb's copy, which holds only in-frame ones; the method was immunoSEQ multiplex PCR. The sample totals 200,000 or so clones. This CDR3 has 14 residues. The V end lost 3 bases, the J end lost 4 bases, and 11 bases lay between the germline ends. Germline loops: CDR1 SGHNT, CDR2 YYREEE (reference sequence). This sequence originates from a boy younger than 18 in good health and CMV-seronegative. The chain links TRBV5-4 to TRBJ1-5; D not certain. Sequenced sample: PBMCs. CDR3 region: CASSSADSNQPQHF. The CDR3 DNA follows: TGTGCCAGCAGCTCCGCGGATAGTAATCAGCCCCAGCATTTT.